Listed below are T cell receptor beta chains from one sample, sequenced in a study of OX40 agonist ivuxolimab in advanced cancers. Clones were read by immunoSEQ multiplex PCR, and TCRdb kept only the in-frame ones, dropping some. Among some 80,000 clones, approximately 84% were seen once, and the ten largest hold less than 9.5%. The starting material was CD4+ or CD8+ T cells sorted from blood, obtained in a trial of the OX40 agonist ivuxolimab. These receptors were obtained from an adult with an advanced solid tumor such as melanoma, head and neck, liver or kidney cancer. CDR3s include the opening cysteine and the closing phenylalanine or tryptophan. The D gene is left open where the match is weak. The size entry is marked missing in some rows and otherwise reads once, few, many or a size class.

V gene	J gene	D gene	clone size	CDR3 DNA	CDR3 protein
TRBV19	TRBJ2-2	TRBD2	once	TGTGCCAGTAGTTCGGGACTAGCGGGAGGTAGCACCGGGGAGCTGTTTTTT	CASSSGLAGGSTGELFF
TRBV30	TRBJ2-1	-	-	TGTGCCTGGAGTCCCGGGATTCTCAATGAGCAGTTCTTC	CAWSPGILNEQFF
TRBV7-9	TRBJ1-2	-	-	TGTGCCAGCAGCTTAGGAAGAGAAGACCCCTACACCTTC	CASSLGREDPYTF
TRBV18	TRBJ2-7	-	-	TGTGCCAGCTCACAGGTAGGGGGGCGAGACTCCTACGAGCAGTACTTC	CASSQVGGRDSYEQYF
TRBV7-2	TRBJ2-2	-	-	TGTGCCAGCAGCAGACGCAGGGGCGGGCCCGGGGAGCTGTTTTTT	CASSRRRGGPGELFF
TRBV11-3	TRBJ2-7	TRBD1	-	TGTGCCAGCAGCGCAGGGGGCGCAAGGACCTACGAGCAGTACTTC	CASSAGGARTYEQYF
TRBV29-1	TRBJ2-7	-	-	TGCAGCGTTGAGGGAGATACCTACGAGCAGTACTTC	CSVEGDTYEQYF
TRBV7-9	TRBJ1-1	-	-	TGTGCCAGCAGCTTAGAAGCTGGGAACACTGAAGCTTTCTTT	CASSLEAGNTEAFF
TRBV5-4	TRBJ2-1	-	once	TGTGCCAGCAGCTCGAGGGGTGGCTCCTACAATGAGCAGTTCTTC	CASSSRGGSYNEQFF
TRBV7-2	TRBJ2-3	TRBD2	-	TGTGCCAGCAGCCAGTCTAGCGGGAGCACAGATACGCAGTATTTT	CASSQSSGSTDTQYF
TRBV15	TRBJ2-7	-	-	TGTGCCACCAGCACCTCCTATGATTGGGGCCGGAAATACGAGCAGTACTTC	CATSTSYDWGRKYEQYF
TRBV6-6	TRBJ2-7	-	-	TGTGCCTCGTCGGATGCCTACGAGCAGTACTTC	CASSDAYEQYF
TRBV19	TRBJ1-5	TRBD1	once	TGTGCCAGTAGTATTATTAAAGGGACAGGGACCCTAAATCAGCCCCAGCATTTT	CASSIIKGTGTLNQPQHF
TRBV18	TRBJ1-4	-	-	TGTGCCAGCTCACCGAGCATTTCCCACAGGGAAAAACTGTTTTTT	CASSPSISHREKLFF
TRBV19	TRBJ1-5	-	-	TGTGCCAGTAGTAGGATTAGCAATCAGCCCCAGCATTTT	CASSRISNQPQHF
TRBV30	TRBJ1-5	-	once	TGTGCCTGGAGTGTAGGAGGGGTACGGCCCCAGCATTTT	CAWSVGGVRPQHF
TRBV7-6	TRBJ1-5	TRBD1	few	TGTGCCAGCAGCTTAGGGCAGGGGGCGAGTCAGCCCCAGCATTTT	CASSLGQGASQPQHF
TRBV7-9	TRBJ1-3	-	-	TGTGCCAGCAGCTTAGAGTACACCATATATTTT	CASSLEYTIYF
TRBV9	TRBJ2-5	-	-	TGTGCCAGCAGCGTAGCCAGGGTCCGGGAGACCCAGTACTTC	CASSVARVRETQYF
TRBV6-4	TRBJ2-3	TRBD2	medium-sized	TGTGCCAGCAGTGACGATGGGACTAGTGAAGCAGATACGCAGTATTTT	CASSDDGTSEADTQYF
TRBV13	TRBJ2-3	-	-	TGTGCCAGCAGCCCCAGCGCGGATACGCAGTATTTT	CASSPSADTQYF
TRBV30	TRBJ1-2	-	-	TGTGCCTGGAGTGCAAATTTTAACTATGGCTACACCTTC	CAWSANFNYGYTF
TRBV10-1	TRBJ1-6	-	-	TGCGCCAGCAGTCCGGGCAGGGGTTCACCCCTCCACTTT	CASSPGRGSPLHF
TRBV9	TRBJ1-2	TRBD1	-	TGTGCCAGCAGCGTTCTAGACAGGGGCTATGGCTACACCTTC	CASSVLDRGYGYTF
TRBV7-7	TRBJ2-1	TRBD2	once	TGTGCTAGCAGTCCTCGACTAGCGGGAGGGCCCTACAATGAGCAGTTCTTC	CASSPRLAGGPYNEQFF
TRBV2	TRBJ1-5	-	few	TGTGCCAGCAGTGTTCAGGCTGGCAATCAGCCCCAGCATTTT	CASSVQAGNQPQHF